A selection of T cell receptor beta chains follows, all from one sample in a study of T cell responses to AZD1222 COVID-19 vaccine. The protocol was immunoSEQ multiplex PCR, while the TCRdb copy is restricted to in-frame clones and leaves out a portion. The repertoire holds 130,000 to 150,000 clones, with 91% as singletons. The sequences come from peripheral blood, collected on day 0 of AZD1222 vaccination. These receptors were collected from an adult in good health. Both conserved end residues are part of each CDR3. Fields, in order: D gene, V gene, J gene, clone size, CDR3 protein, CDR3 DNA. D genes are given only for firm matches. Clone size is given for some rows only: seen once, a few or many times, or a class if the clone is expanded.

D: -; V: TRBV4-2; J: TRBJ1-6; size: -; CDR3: CASSLTGTNSPLHF; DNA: TGTGCCAGCAGCCTTACAGGGACTAATTCACCCCTCCACTTT
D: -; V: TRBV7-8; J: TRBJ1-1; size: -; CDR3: CASSVQARNTEAFF; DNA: TGTGCCAGCAGCGTACAAGCAAGGAACACTGAAGCTTTCTTT
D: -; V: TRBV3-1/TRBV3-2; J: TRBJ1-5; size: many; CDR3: CASSAEGGPAQPQHF; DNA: TGTGCCAGCAGCGCGGAGGGGGGTCCTGCGCAGCCCCAGCATTTT
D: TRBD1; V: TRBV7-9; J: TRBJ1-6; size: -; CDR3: CASTPTGQGNSPLHF; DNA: TGTGCCAGCACCCCGACGGGACAGGGTAATTCACCCCTCCACTTT
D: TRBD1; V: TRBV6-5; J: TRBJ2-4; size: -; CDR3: CASSFRQGAGKNIQYF; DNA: TGTGCCAGCAGTTTCCGACAGGGTGCGGGCAAAAACATTCAGTACTTC
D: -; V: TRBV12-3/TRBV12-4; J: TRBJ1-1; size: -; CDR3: CASSGEGTEAFF; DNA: TGTGCCAGCAGCGGGGAGGGCACTGAAGCTTTCTTT
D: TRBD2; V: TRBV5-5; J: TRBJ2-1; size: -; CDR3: CASSFDGTSGYNEQFF; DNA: TGTGCCAGCAGCTTTGACGGGACTAGCGGGTACAATGAGCAGTTCTTC
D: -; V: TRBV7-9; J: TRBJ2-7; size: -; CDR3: CASSLFSEQYF; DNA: TGTGCCAGCAGCTTATTTAGCGAGCAGTACTTC
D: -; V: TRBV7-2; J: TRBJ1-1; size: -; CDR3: CASSFNRVPEAFF; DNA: TGTGCCAGCAGCTTCAACAGGGTACCTGAAGCTTTCTTT
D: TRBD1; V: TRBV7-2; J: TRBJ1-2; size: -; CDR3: CASSQGWTGSRQGGYTF; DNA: TGTGCCAGCAGCCAGGGTTGGACAGGGTCTCGGCAAGGTGGCTACACCTTC
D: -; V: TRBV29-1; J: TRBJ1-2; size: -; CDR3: CSATRDGYTF; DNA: TGCAGCGCTACCCGTGATGGCTACACCTTC
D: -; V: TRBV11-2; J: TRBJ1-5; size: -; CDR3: CASSFQRGGTPGWNQPQHF; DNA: TGTGCCAGCAGCTTCCAGAGGGGGGGGACCCCAGGTTGGAATCAGCCCCAGCATTTT
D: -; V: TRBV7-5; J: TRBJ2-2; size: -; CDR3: CARSSQGSGELFF; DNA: TGTGCCAGAAGCTCGCAGGGTTCCGGGGAGCTGTTTTTT
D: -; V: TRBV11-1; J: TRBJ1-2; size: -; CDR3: CASSFARSYGYTF; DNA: TGTGCCAGCAGCTTTGCCAGATCCTATGGCTACACCTTC
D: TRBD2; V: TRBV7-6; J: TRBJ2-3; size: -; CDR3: CASSPLAGGLGAQYF; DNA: TGTGCCAGCAGCCCACTAGCGGGCGGGTTAGGGGCGCAGTATTTT
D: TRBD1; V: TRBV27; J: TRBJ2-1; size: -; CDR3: CASSFGTGLHNEQFF; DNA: TGTGCCAGCAGTTTCGGGACAGGGTTACACAATGAGCAGTTCTTC